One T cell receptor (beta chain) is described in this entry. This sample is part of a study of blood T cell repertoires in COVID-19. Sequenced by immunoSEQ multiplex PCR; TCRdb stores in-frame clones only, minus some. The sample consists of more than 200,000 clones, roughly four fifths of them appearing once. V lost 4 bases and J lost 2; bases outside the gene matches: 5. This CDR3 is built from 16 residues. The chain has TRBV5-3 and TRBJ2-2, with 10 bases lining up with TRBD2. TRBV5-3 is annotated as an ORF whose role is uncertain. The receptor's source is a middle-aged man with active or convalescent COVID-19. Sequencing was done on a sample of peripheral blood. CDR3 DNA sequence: TGTGCCAGAAGCAACAGCGGGGGGGTAAACACCGGGGAGCTGTTTTTT. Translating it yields CARSNSGGVNTGELFF.